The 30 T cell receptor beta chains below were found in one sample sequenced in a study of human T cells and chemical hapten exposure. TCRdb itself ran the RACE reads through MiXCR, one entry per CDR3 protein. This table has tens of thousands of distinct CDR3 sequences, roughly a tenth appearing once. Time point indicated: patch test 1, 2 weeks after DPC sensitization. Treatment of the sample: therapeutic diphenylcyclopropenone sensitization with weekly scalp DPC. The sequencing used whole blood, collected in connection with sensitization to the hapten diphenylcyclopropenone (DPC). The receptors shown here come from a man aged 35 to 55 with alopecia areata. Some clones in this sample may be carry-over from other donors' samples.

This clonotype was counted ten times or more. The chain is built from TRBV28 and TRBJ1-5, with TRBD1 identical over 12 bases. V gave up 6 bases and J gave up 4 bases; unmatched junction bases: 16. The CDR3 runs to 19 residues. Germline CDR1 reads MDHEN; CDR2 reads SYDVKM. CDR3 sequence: CASRARPGQGAQSNQPQHF. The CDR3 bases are TGTGCCAGCAGGGCCAGACCGGGACAGGGGGCGCAGAGTAATCAGCCCCAGCATTTT.

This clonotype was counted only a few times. The CDR3 DNA is TGCAGCGCCACGGGCCCTAGCGGGAGATCCAATGAGCAGTTCTTC. This translates into CSATGPSGRSNEQFF. V gene TRBV29-1 combines with J gene TRBJ2-1; 10 positions agree with TRBD2. Trimming cost V 7 bases and J 6 bases; bases outside gene matches: 12. This CDR3 comprises 15 residues. Germline V lookup: CDR1 SQVTM, CDR2 ANQGSEA.

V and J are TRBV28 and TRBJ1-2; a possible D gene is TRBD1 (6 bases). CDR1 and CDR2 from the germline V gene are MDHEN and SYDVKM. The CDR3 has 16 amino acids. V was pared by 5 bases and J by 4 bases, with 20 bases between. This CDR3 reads CASSLGYVQGPYGYTF. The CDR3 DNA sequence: TGTGCCAGCAGTCTGGGTTACGTGCAGGGGCCCTATGGCTACACCTTC.

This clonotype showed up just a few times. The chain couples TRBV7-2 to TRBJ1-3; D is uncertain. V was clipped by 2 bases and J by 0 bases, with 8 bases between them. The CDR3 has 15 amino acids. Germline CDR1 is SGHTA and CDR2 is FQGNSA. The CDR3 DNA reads TGTGCCAGCAGCTTAATGCGCGTCTCTGGAAACACCATATATTTT. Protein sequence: CASSLMRVSGNTIYF.

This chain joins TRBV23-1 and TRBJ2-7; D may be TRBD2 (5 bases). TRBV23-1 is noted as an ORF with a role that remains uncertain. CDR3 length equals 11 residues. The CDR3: CLGVVKREQYV. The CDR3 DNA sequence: TGTTTGGGAGTGGTGAAGCGCGAGCAGTACGTC.

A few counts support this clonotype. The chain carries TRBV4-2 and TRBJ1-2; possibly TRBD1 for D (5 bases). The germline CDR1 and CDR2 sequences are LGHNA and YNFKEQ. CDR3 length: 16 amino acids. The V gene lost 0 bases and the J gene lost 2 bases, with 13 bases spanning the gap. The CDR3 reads CASSQDRQGANYGYTF. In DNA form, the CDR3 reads TGTGCCAGCAGCCAAGATCGGCAAGGGGCCAACTATGGCTACACCTTC.

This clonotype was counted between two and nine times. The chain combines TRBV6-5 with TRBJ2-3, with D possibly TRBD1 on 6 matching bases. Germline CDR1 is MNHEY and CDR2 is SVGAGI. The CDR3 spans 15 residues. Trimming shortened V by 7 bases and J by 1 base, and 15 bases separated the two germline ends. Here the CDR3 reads CASTILGGRTDTQYF. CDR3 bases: TGTGCCAGCACAATACTAGGGGGACGCACAGATACGCAGTATTTT.

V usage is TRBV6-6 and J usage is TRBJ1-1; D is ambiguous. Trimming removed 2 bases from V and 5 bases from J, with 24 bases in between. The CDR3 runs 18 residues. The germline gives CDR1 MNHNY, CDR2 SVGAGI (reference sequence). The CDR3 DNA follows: TGTGCCAGCAGTTACCCCCTTCCAAGGACGGGGATTGGGACTGAAGCTTTCTTT. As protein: CASSYPLPRTGIGTEAFF.

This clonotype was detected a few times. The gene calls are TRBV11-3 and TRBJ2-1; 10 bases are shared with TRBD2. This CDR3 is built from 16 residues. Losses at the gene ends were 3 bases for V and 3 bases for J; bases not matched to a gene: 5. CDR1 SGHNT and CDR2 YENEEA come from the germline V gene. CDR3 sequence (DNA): TGTGCCAGCAGCTTGCTTAGCGGGAGGTACTACAATGAGCAGTTCTTC. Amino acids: CASSLLSGRYYNEQFF.

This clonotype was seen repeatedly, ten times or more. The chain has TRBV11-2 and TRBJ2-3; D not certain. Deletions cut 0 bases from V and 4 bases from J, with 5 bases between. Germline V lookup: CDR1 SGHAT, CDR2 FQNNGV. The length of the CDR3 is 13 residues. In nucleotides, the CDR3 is TGTGCCAGCAGCTTAGATGGGGCAGATACGCAGTATTTT. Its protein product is CASSLDGADTQYF.

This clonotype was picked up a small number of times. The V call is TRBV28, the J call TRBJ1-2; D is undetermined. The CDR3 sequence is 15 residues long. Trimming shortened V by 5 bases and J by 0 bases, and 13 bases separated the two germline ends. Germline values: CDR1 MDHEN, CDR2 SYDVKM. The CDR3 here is CASSLRDSSNYGYTF. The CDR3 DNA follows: TGTGCCAGCAGTCTCCGCGATTCCTCTAACTATGGCTACACCTTC.

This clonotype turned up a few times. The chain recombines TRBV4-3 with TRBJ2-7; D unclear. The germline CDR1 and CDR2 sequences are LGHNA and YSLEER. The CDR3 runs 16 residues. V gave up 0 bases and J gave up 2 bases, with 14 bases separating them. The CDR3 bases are TGCGCCAGCAGCCAAGATTTTCTCGGGCCTACCTACGAGCAGTACTTC. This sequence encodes CASSQDFLGPTYEQYF.

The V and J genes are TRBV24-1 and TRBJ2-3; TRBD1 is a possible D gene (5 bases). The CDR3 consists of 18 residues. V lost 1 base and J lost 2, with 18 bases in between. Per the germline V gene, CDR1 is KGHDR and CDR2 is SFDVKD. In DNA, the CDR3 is TGTGCCACCAGTGATTTCCGAAGTGGGCAGGGCCCCACAGATACGCAGTATTTT. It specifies CATSDFRSGQGPTDTQYF.

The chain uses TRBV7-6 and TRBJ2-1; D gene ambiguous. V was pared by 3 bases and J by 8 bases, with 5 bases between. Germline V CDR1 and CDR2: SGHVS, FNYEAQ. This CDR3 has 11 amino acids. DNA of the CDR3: TGTGCCAGCAGCTTTCGGGATGAGCAGTTCTTC. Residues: CASSFRDEQFF.

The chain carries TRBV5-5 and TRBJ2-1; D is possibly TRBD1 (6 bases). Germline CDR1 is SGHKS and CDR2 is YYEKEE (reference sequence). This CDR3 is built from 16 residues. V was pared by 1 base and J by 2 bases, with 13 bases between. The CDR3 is CASSLQGTGTYNEQFF. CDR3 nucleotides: TGTGCCAGCAGCTTGCAGGGGACGGGTACCTACAATGAGCAGTTCTTC.

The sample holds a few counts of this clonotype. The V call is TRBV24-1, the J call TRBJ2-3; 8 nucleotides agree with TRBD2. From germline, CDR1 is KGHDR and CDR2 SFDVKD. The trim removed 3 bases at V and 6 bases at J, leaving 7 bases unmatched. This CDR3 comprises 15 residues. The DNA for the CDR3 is TGTGCCACCAGTGATAACGGGAGGGCCAAGGATACGCAGTATTTT. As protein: CATSDNGRAKDTQYF.

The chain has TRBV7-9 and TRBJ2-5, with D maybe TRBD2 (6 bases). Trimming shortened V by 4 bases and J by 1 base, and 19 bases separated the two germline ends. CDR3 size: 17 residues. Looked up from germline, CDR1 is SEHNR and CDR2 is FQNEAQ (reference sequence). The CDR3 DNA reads TGTGCCAGCAGCTCAGTCCCCGGGGAGGATGCCCAAGAGACCCAGTACTTC. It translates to CASSSVPGEDAQETQYF. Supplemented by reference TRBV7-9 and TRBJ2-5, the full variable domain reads DTGVSQNPRHKITKRGQNVTFRCDPISEHNRLYWYRQTLGQGPEFLTYFQNEAQLEKSRLLSDRFSAERPKGSFSTLEIQRTEQGDSAMYLCASSSVPGEDAQETQYFGPGTRLLVL.

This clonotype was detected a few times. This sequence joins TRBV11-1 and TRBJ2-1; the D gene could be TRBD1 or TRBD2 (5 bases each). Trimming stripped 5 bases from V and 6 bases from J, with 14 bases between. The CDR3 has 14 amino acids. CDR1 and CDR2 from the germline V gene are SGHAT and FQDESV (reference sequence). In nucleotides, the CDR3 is TGTGCCAGCAGCGGGCGAGGGGCGCGCAATGAGCAGTTCTTC. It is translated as CASSGRGARNEQFF.

CDR3 DNA sequence: TGTGCCAGTAGTATAGATCTCCGGAGACAGGGACAGCCCCAGCATTTT. It specifies CASSIDLRRQGQPQHF. V usage is TRBV19 and J usage is TRBJ1-5; 7 bases line up with TRBD1. V lost 0 bases to trimming and J lost 7 bases; unmatched junction nucleotides: 9. CDR1 is LNHDA and CDR2 is SQIVND in the germline V gene (reference sequence). This CDR3 is 16 amino acids long.

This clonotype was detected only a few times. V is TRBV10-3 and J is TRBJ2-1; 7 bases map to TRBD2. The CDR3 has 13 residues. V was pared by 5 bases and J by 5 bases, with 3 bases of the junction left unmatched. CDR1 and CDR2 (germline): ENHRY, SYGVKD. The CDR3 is CAISSGIDNEQFF. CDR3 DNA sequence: TGTGCCATCAGTAGCGGGATAGACAATGAGCAGTTCTTC.

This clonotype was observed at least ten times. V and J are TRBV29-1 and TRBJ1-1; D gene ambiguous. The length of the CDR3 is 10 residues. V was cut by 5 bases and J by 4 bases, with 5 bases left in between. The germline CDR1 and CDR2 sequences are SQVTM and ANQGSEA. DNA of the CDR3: TGCAGCGTTTGGGCCACTGAAGCTTTCTTT. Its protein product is CSVWATEAFF.

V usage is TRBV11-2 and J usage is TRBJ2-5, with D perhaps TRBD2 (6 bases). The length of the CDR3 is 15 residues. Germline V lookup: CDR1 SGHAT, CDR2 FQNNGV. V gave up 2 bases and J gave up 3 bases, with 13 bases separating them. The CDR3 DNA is TGTGCCAGCAGCTTATCTGGGGGAGGCGAAGAGACCCAGTACTTC. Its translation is CASSLSGGGEETQYF.

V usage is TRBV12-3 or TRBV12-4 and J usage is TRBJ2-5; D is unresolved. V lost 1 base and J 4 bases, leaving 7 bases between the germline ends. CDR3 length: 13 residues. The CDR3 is CASSLGAPETQYF. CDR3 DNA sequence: TGTGCCAGCAGTTTAGGGGCCCCAGAGACCCAGTACTTC.

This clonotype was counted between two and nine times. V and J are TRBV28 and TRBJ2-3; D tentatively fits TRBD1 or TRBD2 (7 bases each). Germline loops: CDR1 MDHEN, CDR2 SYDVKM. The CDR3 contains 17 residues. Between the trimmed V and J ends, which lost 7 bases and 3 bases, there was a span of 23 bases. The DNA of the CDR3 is TGTGCCAGCACACGGGGGAGGGGGCGCTTGAGGACAGATACGCAGTATTTT. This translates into CASTRGRGRLRTDTQYF.

The CDR3 DNA is TGTGCCAGCAGCCCGGGGCGAGTCAAAAACATTCAGTACTTC. This translates into CASSPGRVKNIQYF. The chain recombines TRBV28 with TRBJ2-4; D might be TRBD1 or TRBD2, each matching 5 bases. The CDR3 extends over 14 amino acids. V gave up 6 bases and J gave up 3 bases, with 12 bases separating them. Per the germline V gene, CDR1 is MDHEN and CDR2 is SYDVKM.

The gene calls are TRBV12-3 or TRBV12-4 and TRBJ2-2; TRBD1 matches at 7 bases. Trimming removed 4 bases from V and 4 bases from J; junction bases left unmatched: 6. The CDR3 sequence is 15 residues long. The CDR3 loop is CASSSLTGITGELFF. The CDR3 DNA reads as TGTGCCAGCAGTTCCCTGACAGGGATCACCGGGGAGCTGTTTTTT.

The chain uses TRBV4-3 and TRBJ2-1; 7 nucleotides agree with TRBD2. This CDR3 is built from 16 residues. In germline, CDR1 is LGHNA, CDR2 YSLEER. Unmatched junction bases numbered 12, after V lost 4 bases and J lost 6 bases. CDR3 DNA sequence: TGCGCCAGCAGCCGGGTTGGGGGAGGGCCATTCAATGAGCAGTTCTTC. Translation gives CASSRVGGGPFNEQFF.

The CDR3 region has the DNA TGTGCCAGCAGCAGCTCGGGACTAGCCGTGACGGGGACAGATACGCAGTATTTT. As protein: CASSSSGLAVTGTDTQYF. The V gene is TRBV7-6, the J gene TRBJ2-3; TRBD2 agrees at 9 bases. The CDR3 length is 18 residues. With V trimmed by 5 bases and J by 3 bases, 15 bases remained unmatched. Germline-derived CDR1 and CDR2 are SGHVS and FNYEAQ.

The CDR3 bases are TGCGCCAGCAGCGGCGGACAGGGGGGTCCGTCACCCCTCCACTTT. Encoded protein: CASSGGQGGPSPLHF. This sequence joins TRBV5-1 and TRBJ1-6, with 10 positions matching TRBD1. Trimming at V came to 4 bases and at J to 10 bases, leaving 8 bases not matched to a gene. This CDR3 has 15 residues. CDR1 is SGHRS and CDR2 is YFSETQ in the germline V gene. Filled out from reference TRBV5-1 and TRBJ1-6, the complete variable domain reads KAGVTQTPRYLIKTRGQQVTLSCSPISGHRSVSWYQQTPGQGLQFLFEYFSETQRNKGNFPGRFSGRQFSNSRSEMNVSTLELGDSALYLCASSGGQGGPSPLHFGNGTRLTVT.

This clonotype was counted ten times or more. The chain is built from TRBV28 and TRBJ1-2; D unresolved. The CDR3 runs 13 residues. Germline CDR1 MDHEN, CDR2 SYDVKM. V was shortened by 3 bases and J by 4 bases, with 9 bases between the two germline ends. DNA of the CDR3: TGTGCCAGCAGTTTGGCGGATGGCTATGGCTACACCTTC. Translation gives CASSLADGYGYTF.